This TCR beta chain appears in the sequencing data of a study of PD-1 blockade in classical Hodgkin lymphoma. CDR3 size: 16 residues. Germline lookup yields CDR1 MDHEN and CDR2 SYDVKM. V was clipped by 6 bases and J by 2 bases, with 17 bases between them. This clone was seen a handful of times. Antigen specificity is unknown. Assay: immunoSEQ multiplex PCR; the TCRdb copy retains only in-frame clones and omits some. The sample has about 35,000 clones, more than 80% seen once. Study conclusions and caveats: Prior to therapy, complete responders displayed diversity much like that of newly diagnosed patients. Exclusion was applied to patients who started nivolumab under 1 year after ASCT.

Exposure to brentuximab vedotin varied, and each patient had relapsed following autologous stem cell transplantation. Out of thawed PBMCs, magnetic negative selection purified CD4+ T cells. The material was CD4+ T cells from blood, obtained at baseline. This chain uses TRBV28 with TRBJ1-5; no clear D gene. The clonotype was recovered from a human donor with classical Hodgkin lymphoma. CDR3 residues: CASSDRHVEGNQPQHF. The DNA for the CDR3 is TGTGCCAGCAGCGATCGACACGTCGAGGGCAATCAGCCCCAGCATTTT.